This is a list of T cell receptor beta chains from one sample in a study of Graves' ophthalmopathy and Graves' hyperthyroidism. One entry per CDR3 protein results from TCRdb running MiXCR on the multiplex PCR reads. Here the sample spans hundreds of thousands of distinct CDR3 sequences, over 40% being singletons. The sequenced sample consisted of peripheral blood. The receptor set was obtained from an adult man with Graves' ophthalmopathy. Both conserved end residues are part of each CDR3. The D gene is left open where the match is weak. For some rows the clone size is stated as once, few or many, or as a class when expanded; others skip it.

v_call	clone_size	d_call	j_call	cdr3_aa	cdr3_nt
TRBV7-9	once	NA	TRBJ2-6	CASSRRVGANVLTF	TGTGCCAGCAGTCGGAGGGTCGGGGCCAACGTCCTGACTTTC
TRBV5-5	many	TRBD1	TRBJ1-2	CASTREGQGSGYTF	TGTGCCAGCACCCGTGAGGGACAGGGAAGTGGCTACACCTTC
TRBV4-3	few	NA	TRBJ1-6	CASSQTSGTGSPLHF	TGCGCCAGCAGCCAAACGTCCGGGACGGGGTCACCCCTCCACTTT
TRBV5-1	many	NA	TRBJ1-1	CASSEGPNTEAFF	TGCGCCAGCAGCGAGGGGCCAAACACTGAAGCTTTCTTT
TRBV7-2	NA	TRBD2	TRBJ2-7	CASSLGRVAGGHNEQYF	TGTGCCAGCAGCTTAGGGCGAGTAGCGGGGGGCCACAACGAGCAGTACTTC
TRBV19	NA	TRBD2	TRBJ2-2	CASSFQRGRELFF	TGTGCCAGTAGTTTTCAGCGGGGGCGGGAGCTGTTTTTT
TRBV2	NA	NA	TRBJ1-5	CASSFKYRNQPQHF	TGTGCCAGCAGTTTTAAGTATCGCAATCAGCCCCAGCATTTT
TRBV20-1	many	NA	TRBJ1-1	CSARGQRVTEAFF	TGCAGTGCTAGAGGCCAGAGGGTCACTGAAGCTTTCTTT
TRBV6-2/TRBV6-3	many	NA	TRBJ1-1	CASRDSTNTEAFF	TGTGCCAGCAGGGACAGCACGAACACTGAAGCTTTCTTT
TRBV6-2/TRBV6-3	NA	NA	TRBJ2-2	CASSYSRQIANTGELFF	TGTGCCAGCAGTTACTCGAGGCAGATTGCGAACACCGGGGAGCTGTTTTTT
TRBV19	once	NA	TRBJ1-5	CAWSSEEVSNQPQHF	TGTGCCTGGAGTTCTGAGGAGGTTAGCAATCAGCCCCAGCATTTT
TRBV20-1	NA	TRBD1	TRBJ2-7	CSARRRDREAYEQYF	TGCAGTGCCAGGAGGAGGGACAGGGAGGCCTACGAGCAGTACTTC
TRBV5-1	few	NA	TRBJ1-1	CASSLFAGLNTEALF	TGCGCCAGCAGCTTGTTTGCAGGACTGAACACTGAAGCTCTCTTT
TRBV19	many	NA	TRBJ2-2	CATKQANTGELFF	TGTGCAACTAAGCAGGCCAACACCGGGGAGCTGTTTTTT
TRBV11-2	NA	NA	TRBJ1-2	CASVFVWGYTF	TGTGCCAGCGTCTTTGTCTGGGGCTACACCTTC
TRBV4-2	NA	NA	TRBJ1-4	CASSLSPGLANEKLFF	TGTGCCAGCAGCCTCTCACCGGGGTTAGCTAATGAAAAACTGTTTTTT
TRBV20-1	few	TRBD1	TRBJ1-5	CSARDNFGTASNQPQHF	TGCAGTGCTAGAGATAATTTTGGGACAGCAAGCAATCAGCCCCAGCATTTT
TRBV20-1	NA	TRBD1	TRBJ1-5	CSATRGQENNQPQHF	TGCAGTGCTACTAGAGGACAGGAGAACAATCAGCCCCAGCATTTT
TRBV29-1	NA	NA	TRBJ1-3	CSVPASGGSSGNTIYF	TGCAGCGTTCCGGCTAGCGGGGGAAGCTCTGGAAACACCATATATTTT
TRBV4-3	NA	NA	TRBJ1-2	CASSPGKITSNYGYTF	TGCGCCAGCAGCCCCGGAAAAATCACCTCTAACTATGGCTACACCTTC
TRBV2	NA	NA	TRBJ2-5	CASVVGAQETQYF	TGTGCCAGCGTTGTGGGGGCTCAAGAGACCCAGTACTTC
TRBV20-1	many	TRBD1	TRBJ2-6	CSATGTGPGANVLTF	TGCAGTGCAACCGGGACAGGGCCCGGGGCCAACGTCCTGACTTTC
TRBV29-1	many	NA	TRBJ2-2	CSVEVPPGNTGELFF	TGCAGCGTTGAAGTGCCTCCAGGGAACACCGGGGAGCTGTTTTTT
TRBV2	many	TRBD1	TRBJ1-4	CASSEEEGQVFF	TGTGCCAGCAGTGAGGAGGAGGGACAGGTGTTTTTT
TRBV20-1	many	TRBD1	TRBJ2-5	CSVTGDQETQYF	TGCAGTGTGACAGGGGACCAAGAGACCCAGTACTTC
TRBV6-5	few	NA	TRBJ2-2	CASNLRVNTGELFF	TGTGCCAGCAATCTAAGAGTTAACACCGGGGAGCTGTTTTTT
TRBV25-1	NA	NA	TRBJ1-1	CASSVAGLQSTEAFF	TGTGCCAGCAGTGTTGCCGGACTTCAGAGCACTGAAGCTTTCTTT
TRBV4-1	few	NA	TRBJ2-2	CASSRPFGELFF	TGCGCCAGCAGCCGACCATTCGGGGAGCTGTTTTTT
TRBV7-9	many	NA	TRBJ1-1	CASSLETEAFF	TGTGCCAGCAGCTTAGAAACTGAAGCTTTCTTT
TRBV19	NA	TRBD2	TRBJ2-3	CASTSGRARTQYF	TGTGCCAGTACTAGCGGGAGGGCGAGGACGCAGTATTTT
TRBV7-9	NA	TRBD2	TRBJ2-5	CASSYPGGQETQYF	TGTGCCAGCAGTTACCCGGGAGGGCAAGAGACCCAGTACTTC
TRBV2	NA	TRBD1	TRBJ1-6	CASRQTGASPLHF	TGTGCCAGCAGACAGACAGGGGCTTCACCCCTCCACTTT
TRBV6-1	many	NA	TRBJ2-2	CASRIATNTGELFF	TGTGCCAGCCGGATTGCTACAAACACCGGGGAGCTGTTTTTT
TRBV28	few	TRBD1	TRBJ1-1	CASSRTGLVNTEAFF	TGTGCCAGCAGTCGGACAGGGCTGGTGAACACTGAAGCTTTCTTT
TRBV20-1	NA	TRBD1	TRBJ1-1	CSATTGYGESNTEAFF	TGCAGTGCTACGACAGGGTATGGGGAGTCGAACACTGAAGCTTTCTTT
TRBV9	NA	TRBD1	TRBJ2-7	CASSSAKGQGGLYEQYF	TGTGCCAGCAGCTCCGCCAAGGGACAGGGGGGACTCTACGAGCAGTACTTC
TRBV20-1	many	NA	TRBJ2-7	CSASSRDGTYEQYF	TGCAGTGCTAGCTCCCGGGACGGGACCTACGAGCAGTACTTC
TRBV29-1	once	NA	TRBJ1-1	CRGGAGAFAEAFF	TGCAGGGGAGGGGCAGGGGCTTTCGCTGAAGCTTTCTTT
TRBV7-9	many	NA	TRBJ1-5	CASSLGSGEQPQHF	TGTGCCAGCAGCTTAGGTTCGGGGGAGCAGCCCCAGCATTTT
TRBV9	many	NA	TRBJ2-7	CASSVRQFGDEQYF	TGTGCCAGCAGCGTCCGACAGTTTGGGGACGAGCAGTACTTC
TRBV19	NA	NA	TRBJ1-2	CASSIGADGNTF	TGTGCCAGTAGTATAGGGGCCGATGGAAACACCTTC
TRBV20-1	NA	NA	TRBJ1-5	CSAGVSGVPQHF	TGCAGTGCTGGCGTCTCGGGGGTGCCCCAGCATTTT
TRBV10-3	many	NA	TRBJ2-7	CAHQEGAPGTTYEQYF	TGTGCCCATCAGGAGGGGGCCCCCGGGACAACCTACGAGCAGTACTTC
TRBV7-2	many	NA	TRBJ1-5	CASSSQALNQPQHF	TGTGCCAGCAGCTCACAGGCCCTCAATCAGCCCCAGCATTTT
TRBV29-1	NA	NA	TRBJ1-2	CSLVQAVGYTF	TGCAGCTTGGTCCAGGCTGTGGGCTACACCTTC
TRBV2	NA	TRBD1	TRBJ2-5	CASSEVRTGGPETQYF	TGTGCCAGCAGTGAAGTGCGGACAGGAGGCCCAGAGACCCAGTACTTC
TRBV25-1	many	NA	TRBJ1-5	CASSEGGGHFSNQPQHF	TGTGCCAGCAGTGAGGGTGGAGGGCACTTTAGCAATCAGCCCCAGCATTTT
TRBV25-1	NA	NA	TRBJ1-6	CASGGGTAHSPLHF	TGTGCCAGCGGGGGAGGTACCGCACATTCACCCCTCCACTTT
TRBV19	NA	NA	TRBJ1-2	CACPLSDGGGSYGYTF	TGTGCCTGTCCTCTATCGGACGGGGGAGGTAGCTATGGCTACACCTTC
TRBV7-9	many	NA	TRBJ1-1	CASSSRTNTEAFF	TGTGCCAGCAGCTCTCGTACGAACACTGAAGCTTTCTTT
TRBV29-1	NA	TRBD2	TRBJ2-2	CSVANSGGPGELFF	TGCAGCGTTGCTAATTCGGGAGGGCCCGGGGAGCTGTTTTTT
TRBV6-5	few	TRBD1	TRBJ2-6	CAISELQGGQGLTF	TGTGCCATCAGTGAGCTTCAGGGTGGACAGGGGTTGACTTTC
TRBV11-2	many	NA	TRBJ1-2	CASSFGVGYGYTF	TGTGCCAGCAGCTTCGGGGTTGGCTATGGCTACACCTTC